A single sample is the source of the 12 T cell receptor beta chains below, sequenced in a study of blood T cell repertoires in COVID-19. Clones were read by immunoSEQ multiplex PCR, and TCRdb kept only the in-frame ones, dropping some. The table lists some 200,000 clones, roughly 80% of them singletons, with 5.1% in the top ten. Sequences were obtained from peripheral blood. These receptors were obtained from a woman aged 55-70 years who had recovered from COVID-19.

V gene TRBV20-1 combines with J gene TRBJ1-1, with D perhaps TRBD1 (6 bases). V lost 3 bases and J lost 4, with 15 bases in between. From germline, CDR1 is DFQATT and CDR2 SNEGSKA (reference sequence). The CDR3 covers 14 residues. CDR3 in amino acids: CSASNIRDTTEAFF. The CDR3 coding sequence is TGCAGTGCTAGTAATATCCGGGACACCACTGAAGCTTTCTTT.

The chain uses TRBV6-5 and TRBJ1-1; 7 nucleotides agree with TRBD1. Unmatched junction bases numbered 10, after V lost 9 bases and J lost 0 bases. Germline-derived CDR1 and CDR2 are MNHEY and SVGAGI. There are 15 residues in the CDR3. CDR3 DNA sequence: TGTGCCAGTCCGGGGGACAGCCTCATGAACACTGAAGCTTTCTTT. It translates to CASPGDSLMNTEAFF.

The V call is TRBV19, the J call TRBJ2-5, with 7 bases matching TRBD1. The CDR3 extends over 18 amino acids. With 5 bases clipped from V and 0 bases from J, the junction kept 15 bases outside the gene matches. The V gene's germline CDR1 is LNHDA and CDR2 SQIVND (reference sequence). The CDR3 nucleotides read TGTGCCAGTAGTTCCCTGGGTAGGGGGCAAGAGAACCAAGAGACCCAGTACTTC. Protein sequence: CASSSLGRGQENQETQYF.

The chain links TRBV5-4 to TRBJ1-1; TRBD1 is a possible D gene (6 bases). The CDR3 runs to 14 residues. Trimming cost V 2 bases and J 2 bases, with 10 bases left between them. Germline V gene data show CDR1 as SGHNT and CDR2 as YYREEE (reference sequence). DNA of the CDR3: TGTGCCAGCAGCTTCGGGACACGAAACACTGAAGCTTTCTTT. As protein: CASSFGTRNTEAFF.

The chain employs TRBV7-9 and TRBJ1-2, with no clear D. The germline CDR1 and CDR2 sequences are SEHNR and FQNEAQ (reference sequence). The CDR3 spans 13 residues. Trimming stripped 3 bases from V and 4 bases from J, with 9 bases between. The CDR3 nucleotides are TGTGCCAGCAGCTTGGTACTGATCTATGGCTACACCTTC. Protein: CASSLVLIYGYTF.

V is TRBV6-5 and J is TRBJ1-5, with D uncertain. Germline V gene lookup returns CDR1 MNHEY and CDR2 SVGAGI. V lost 8 bases and J lost 4, with 9 bases in between. CDR3 size: 12 residues. CDR3 in amino acids: CASRGGNQPQHF. The DNA of the CDR3 is TGTGCCAGCCGAGGTGGGAATCAGCCCCAGCATTTT.

This rearrangement joins TRBV11-3 to TRBJ2-2; 9 nucleotides agree with TRBD2. V lost 2 bases to trimming and J lost 1 base; unmatched junction nucleotides: 2. The CDR3 is made up of 16 amino acids. CDR1 SGHNT and CDR2 YENEEA come from the germline V gene. CDR3 amino acids: CASSLILAGNTGELFF. The CDR3 DNA sequence: TGTGCCAGCAGCTTAATACTAGCGGGGAACACCGGGGAGCTGTTTTTT.

The chain has TRBV9 and TRBJ2-1; the match to TRBD1 covers 7 bases. In germline, CDR1 is SGDLS, CDR2 YYNGEE. V dropped 3 bases and J dropped 5; count of bases not matched to a gene: 2. The CDR3 has 13 residues. CDR3 bases: TGTGCCAGCAGCGCCGGGACAGACAATGAGCAGTTCTTC. It specifies CASSAGTDNEQFF.

This chain connects TRBV7-3 to TRBJ2-3; 9 nucleotides agree with TRBD2. Germline CDR1 and CDR2: SGHTA and FQGTGA. The CDR3 contains 17 residues. With 0 bases clipped from V and 6 bases from J, the junction kept 10 bases outside the gene matches. The CDR3, as DNA: TGTGCCAGCAGCTTAACGTTAGGGGTAGCGGGGGCGGATACGCAGTATTTT. This encodes CASSLTLGVAGADTQYF.

This clone was detected only once. This chain connects TRBV11-2 to TRBJ1-2, with 8 bases that match TRBD1. V dropped 0 bases and J dropped 4; count of bases not matched to a gene: 7. Germline values: CDR1 SGHAT, CDR2 FQNNGV. The CDR3 is 16 residues long. The chain's CDR3 is CASSLDRTGLGYGYTF. The CDR3 nucleotides are TGTGCCAGCAGCTTAGATCGGACAGGGCTGGGCTATGGCTACACCTTC.

The chain joins TRBV10-2 to TRBJ2-5, with a tentative D call TRBD2 (5 bases). The V end lost 6 bases, the J end lost 2 bases, and 16 bases lay between the germline ends. CDR3 length: 15 residues. CDR1 and CDR2 from the germline V gene are WSHSY and SAAADI. The CDR3, as DNA: TGCGCCAGCAGGGCCGGGATGGGGAATCAAGAGACCCAGTACTTC. This encodes CASRAGMGNQETQYF.

The chain employs TRBV5-4 and TRBJ1-6; TRBD1 matches at 11 bases. The length of the CDR3 is 14 residues. Germline lookup yields CDR1 SGHNT and CDR2 YYREEE (reference sequence). V lost 5 bases and J lost 8; bases outside the gene matches: 3. In nucleotides, the CDR3 is TGTGCCAGCAGACCGGACAGGGGGCATTCACCCCTCCACTTT. Translating it yields CASRPDRGHSPLHF.